This T cell receptor (beta chain) was recovered during a study of blood T cell repertoires in COVID-19. Assay: immunoSEQ multiplex PCR; the TCRdb copy retains only in-frame clones and omits some. The sample consists of about 250,000 clones, around four fifths of them appearing once. V shed 0 bases, J shed 5 bases, and the junction held 7 bases outside the gene matches. This CDR3 region has 15 residues. Looked up from germline, CDR1 is SGHRS and CDR2 is YFSETQ. The chain joins TRBV5-1 to TRBJ1-1; TRBD1 matches 7 bases. The sequencing sample was made of peripheral blood. The sequence was obtained from a man at least 80 years old with acute or convalescent COVID-19. As DNA, the CDR3 is TGCGCCAGCAGCTTGGAAAAGACAGGGTCGACTGAAGCTTTCTTT. Protein product: CASSLEKTGSTEAFF.